The 10 T cell receptor beta chains listed next were all sequenced from one sample in a study of T cells of healthy individuals. TCRdb recomputed calls from the 5' RACE reads with MiXCR, one row per CDR3 protein. The sample lists 85,000 to 100,000 distinct CDR3 sequences, 17% occurring once. The receptors stem from a human donor in good health.

This clonotype has ten or more counts. This chain links TRBV4-3 with TRBJ2-7, with 7 bases matching TRBD1. CDR1 is LGHNA, CDR2 YSLEER, per germline. V shed 4 bases and J 0 bases; nucleotides not matched to a gene: 6. The CDR3 is made up of 15 amino acids. The CDR3 here is CASSLKTGSSYEQYF. CDR3 sequence (DNA): TGCGCCAGCAGCCTAAAGACAGGGAGCTCCTACGAGCAGTACTTC.

There are a few counts of this clonotype. The gene calls are TRBV7-9 and TRBJ2-1; TRBD1 is a possible D gene (5 bases). V lost 6 bases and J lost 8, with 11 bases in between. The CDR3 covers 12 residues. Per germline, CDR1 SEHNR and CDR2 FQNEAQ (reference sequence). DNA of the CDR3: TGTGCCAGCAGTCGCTCACAGGATGAGCAGTTCTTC. Protein product: CASSRSQDEQFF.

This clonotype was recorded many times. The V call is TRBV5-6, the J call TRBJ2-1; D gene uncertain. This CDR3 has 12 amino acids. Per the germline V gene, CDR1 is SGHDT and CDR2 is YYEEEE. V was clipped by 3 bases and J by 4 bases, with 5 bases between them. The CDR3 protein is CASSWSYNEQFF. CDR3 sequence (DNA): TGTGCCAGCAGCTGGAGTTACAATGAGCAGTTCTTC.

This clonotype was found many times. This chain's CDR3 is CASSLGPQYAFF. The CDR3 region has the DNA TGTGCCAGCAGTTTGGGACCGCAGTATGCTTTCTTT. V and J are TRBV28 and TRBJ1-1, with a tentative D call TRBD1 (5 bases). V lost 3 bases and J lost 11, with 13 bases in between. The V gene's germline CDR1 is MDHEN and CDR2 SYDVKM. The CDR3 extends over 12 amino acids.

The chain recombines TRBV24-1 with TRBJ2-5; possibly TRBD2 for D (6 bases). V lost 5 bases and J 1 base, leaving 16 bases between the germline ends. This CDR3 is 16 amino acids long. CDR1 is KGHDR and CDR2 is SFDVKD in the germline V gene. The CDR3 sequence is CATSGWDSAGQETQYF. The CDR3 DNA sequence: TGTGCCACCAGTGGTTGGGATTCAGCGGGCCAAGAGACCCAGTACTTC.

The chain joins TRBV4-3 to TRBJ2-6; perhaps D is TRBD1 or TRBD2 (6 bases each). Germline CDR1 LGHNA, CDR2 YSLEER. CDR3 length equals 17 residues. V lost 0 bases and J lost 0, with 9 bases in between. The CDR3 nucleotides are TGCGCCAGCAGCCAAGACGGGGGCTCCTCTGGGGCCAACGTCCTGACTTTC. Residues: CASSQDGGSSGANVLTF.

This clonotype was detected ten times or more. The genes are TRBV14 and TRBJ2-4; 9 bases match TRBD1. This CDR3 spans 15 amino acids. The J segment lost 3 bases and the V segment lost 5 bases, leaving 5 bases of the junction unmatched. Per the germline V gene, CDR1 is SGHDN and CDR2 is FVKESK. Written as DNA, the CDR3 is TGTGCCAGCAGCTCCAAGACAGGGGGCAAAAACATTCAGTACTTC. It codes for CASSSKTGGKNIQYF.

In its sample, this clonotype was seen many times. The chain carries TRBV6-5 and TRBJ1-6; D gene ambiguous. Trimming pared 0 bases from V and 8 bases from J, leaving 5 bases between. The CDR3 totals 13 residues. The germline gives CDR1 MNHEY, CDR2 SVGAGI. CDR3 in amino acids: CASSYSTDSPLHF. CDR3 sequence (DNA): TGTGCCAGCAGTTACTCTACGGATTCACCCCTCCACTTT.

This clonotype occurred a few times. This chain links TRBV20-1 with TRBJ1-2; D uncertain. Germline V CDR1 and CDR2: DFQATT, SNEGSKA (reference sequence). Trimming cost V 1 base and J 2 bases, with 8 bases left between them. This CDR3 spans 13 amino acids. The CDR3 protein is CSARVSGNYGYTF. In nucleotides, the CDR3 is TGCAGTGCTAGAGTGTCAGGAAACTATGGCTACACCTTC.

This clonotype has just a few counts. The chain couples TRBV7-9 to TRBJ2-3; TRBD1 aligns across 8 bases. Germline CDR1 and CDR2: SEHNR and FQNEAQ (reference sequence). With V trimmed by 5 bases and J by 1 base, 5 bases remained unmatched. The length of the CDR3 is 15 residues. As DNA, the CDR3 is TGTGCCAGCAGCGGGCCGGGACAGGGCACAGATACGCAGTATTTT. It yields the protein CASSGPGQGTDTQYF.